This T cell receptor (beta chain) originates from a study of T cells in Graves' hyperthyroidism and ophthalmopathy. General study points: Blood also held most thyroid clonotypes expanded beyond 0.001. A model built on 13 V-J features separated ophthalmopathy from stable hyperthyroidism. The model predicted ophthalmopathy a median around 6.5 months before onset.

This clonotype was detected ten times or more. Its antigen is still unknown. V shed 7 bases and J shed 1 base, with 8 bases lying between them. Per the germline V gene, CDR1 is DFQATT and CDR2 is SNEGSKA (reference sequence). CDR3 length equals 13 residues. Amplified TCR beta CDR3 regions came from RNA transcripts. Primed by the HTBI set, a first-round RT-PCR was run on the TCR CDR3. TCRdb re-called the multiplex PCR reads through MiXCR, storing one row per CDR3 protein. Of about 410,000 distinct CDR3 sequences in the sample, approximately 15% are singletons; the top ten hold roughly a fifth. Sequenced: blood. The J gene is TRBJ2-6, the V gene TRBV20-1; no clear D. This TCR came from a woman in her thirties with Graves' ophthalmopathy. The CDR3 DNA reads TGCAGTGGCCGGGCATCTGGGGCCAACGTCCTGACTTTC. This codes for CSGRASGANVLTF.